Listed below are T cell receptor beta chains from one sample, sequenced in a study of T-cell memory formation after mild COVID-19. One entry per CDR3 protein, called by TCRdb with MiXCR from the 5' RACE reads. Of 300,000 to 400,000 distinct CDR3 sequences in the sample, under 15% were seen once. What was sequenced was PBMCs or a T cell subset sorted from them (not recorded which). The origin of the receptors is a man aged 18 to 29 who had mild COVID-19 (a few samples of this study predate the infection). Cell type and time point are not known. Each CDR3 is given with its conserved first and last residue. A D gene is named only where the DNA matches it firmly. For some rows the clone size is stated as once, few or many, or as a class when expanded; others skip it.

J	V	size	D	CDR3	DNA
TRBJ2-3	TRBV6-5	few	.	CASSYSAVTDTQYF	TGTGCCAGCAGTTACTCGGCAGTTACAGATACGCAGTATTTT
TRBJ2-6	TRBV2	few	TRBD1	CASSGDRVGANVLTF	TGTGCCAGCAGTGGCGACAGGGTTGGGGCCAACGTCCTGACTTTC
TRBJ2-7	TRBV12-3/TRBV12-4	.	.	CASGTQGPYEQYF	TGTGCCAGCGGGACACAAGGCCCCTACGAGCAGTACTTC
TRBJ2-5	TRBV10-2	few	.	CASSEPAMETQYF	TGCGCCAGCAGTGAGCCTGCCATGGAGACCCAGTACTTC
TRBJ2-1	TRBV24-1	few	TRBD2	CATSDAASGGYNEQFF	TGTGCCACCAGTGATGCGGCTAGCGGGGGGTACAATGAGCAGTTCTTC
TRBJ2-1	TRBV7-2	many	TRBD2	CASSSSGGAGNEQFF	TGTGCCAGCAGCTCTAGCGGGGGGGCCGGGAATGAGCAGTTCTTC
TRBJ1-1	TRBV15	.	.	CATSRDRGAGTEAFF	TGTGCCACCAGCAGAGATCGAGGGGCAGGAACTGAAGCTTTCTTT
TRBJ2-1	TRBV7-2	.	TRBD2	CASRELSGAEQFF	TGTGCCAGCAGGGAGTTGAGCGGGGCTGAGCAGTTCTTC
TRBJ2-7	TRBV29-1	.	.	CSVAGRAAYEQYF	TGCAGCGTTGCGGGCAGGGCGGCCTACGAGCAGTACTTC
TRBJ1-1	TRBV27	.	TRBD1	CASTLRGQGEAFF	TGTGCCAGCACCCTAAGGGGGCAGGGAGAGGCTTTCTTT
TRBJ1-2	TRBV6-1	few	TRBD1	CASSEVWTGSWGYTF	TGTGCCAGCAGTGAAGTGTGGACAGGGTCGTGGGGCTACACCTTC
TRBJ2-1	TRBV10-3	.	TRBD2	CAISPPSGGDVYNEQFF	TGTGCCATCAGTCCCCCTAGCGGGGGGGACGTATACAATGAGCAGTTCTTC
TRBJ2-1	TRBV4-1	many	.	CASSQDLPPSGYEQFF	TGCGCCAGCAGCCAAGATCTCCCTCCGTCGGGCTATGAGCAGTTCTTC
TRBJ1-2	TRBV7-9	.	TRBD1	CASSLDRGTNYGYTF	TGTGCCAGCAGCTTAGACAGGGGCACTAACTATGGCTACACCTTC